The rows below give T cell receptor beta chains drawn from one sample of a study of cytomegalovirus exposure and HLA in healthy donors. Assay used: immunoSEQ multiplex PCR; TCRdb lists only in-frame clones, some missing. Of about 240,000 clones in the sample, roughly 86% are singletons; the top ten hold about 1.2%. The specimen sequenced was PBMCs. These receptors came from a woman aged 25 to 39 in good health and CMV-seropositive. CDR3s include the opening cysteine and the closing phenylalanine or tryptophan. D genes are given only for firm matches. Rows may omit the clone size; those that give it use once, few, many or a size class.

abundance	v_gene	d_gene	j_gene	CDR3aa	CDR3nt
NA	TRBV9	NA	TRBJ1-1	CASSVMGAEAFF	TGTGCCAGCAGCGTAATGGGAGCTGAAGCTTTCTTT
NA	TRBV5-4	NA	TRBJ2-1	CASSLEGSNEQFF	TGTGCCAGCAGCTTGGAGGGGTCGAATGAGCAGTTCTTC
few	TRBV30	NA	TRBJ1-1	CAWSVVGLRGEAFF	TGTGCCTGGAGTGTAGTGGGGCTGCGCGGTGAAGCTTTCTTT
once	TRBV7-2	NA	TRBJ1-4	CASSFNTGGGEKLFF	TGTGCCAGCAGCTTTAACACCGGGGGTGGTGAAAAACTGTTTTTT
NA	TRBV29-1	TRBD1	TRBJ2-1	CSVVPRMDRGQVNEQFF	TGCAGCGTTGTTCCTCGTATGGACAGGGGGCAGGTCAATGAGCAGTTCTTC
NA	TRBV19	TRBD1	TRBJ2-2	CASHRGGELFF	TGTGCCAGTCACAGGGGCGGGGAGCTGTTTTTT
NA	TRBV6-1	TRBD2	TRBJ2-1	CASSFSSGRDEQFF	TGTGCCAGCAGTTTCAGTTCGGGGAGGGATGAGCAGTTCTTC
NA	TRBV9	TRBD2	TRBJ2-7	CASSVGVAGPEQYF	TGTGCCAGCAGCGTAGGGGTAGCGGGACCGGAGCAGTACTTC
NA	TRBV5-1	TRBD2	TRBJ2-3	CASSLNALAGGDTQYF	TGCGCCAGCAGCTTAAACGCTCTAGCGGGAGGAGATACGCAGTATTTT
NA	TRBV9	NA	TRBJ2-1	CASSKATTYNEQFF	TGTGCCAGCAGCAAAGCGACTACCTACAATGAGCAGTTCTTC
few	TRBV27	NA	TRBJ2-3	CASSLGHGGPDTQYF	TGTGCCAGCAGTTTGGGGCACGGGGGGCCAGATACGCAGTATTTT
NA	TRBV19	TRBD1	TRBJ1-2	CASTVQGDKGFYGYTF	TGTGCCAGTACCGTTCAGGGGGACAAGGGGTTCTATGGCTACACCTTC
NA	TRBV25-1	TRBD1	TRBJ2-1	CASRATGAFSHNEQFF	TGTGCCAGCAGGGCAACAGGGGCCTTCTCGCACAATGAGCAGTTCTTC
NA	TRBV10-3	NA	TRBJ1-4	CAISAGVGEKLFF	TGTGCCATCAGTGCAGGGGTGGGTGAAAAACTGTTTTTT
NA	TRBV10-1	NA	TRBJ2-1	CASSELADNEQFF	TGCGCCAGCAGTGAGTTAGCGGACAATGAGCAGTTCTTC
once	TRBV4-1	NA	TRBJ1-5	CASSLQGRGNQPQHF	TGCGCCAGCAGCCTTCAGGGGAGGGGCAATCAGCCCCAGCATTTT
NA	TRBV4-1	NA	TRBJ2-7	CASSQGSAGTYEQYF	TGCGCCAGCAGCCAGGGGAGCGCCGGGACCTACGAGCAGTACTTC
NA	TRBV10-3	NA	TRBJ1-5	CAISEWQGLYSNQPQHF	TGTGCCATCAGTGAGTGGCAGGGACTATATAGCAATCAGCCCCAGCATTTT
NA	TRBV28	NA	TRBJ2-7	CASSFPLTGDLYEQYF	TGTGCCAGCAGTTTTCCTTTGACAGGAGATCTCTACGAGCAGTACTTC
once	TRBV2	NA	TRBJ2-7	CASSEGALSSYEQYF	TGTGCCAGCAGTGAAGGGGCTCTCAGCTCCTACGAGCAGTACTTC
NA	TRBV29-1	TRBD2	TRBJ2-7	CSTSGSYFYEQYF	TGCAGCACTAGCGGGAGTTACTTCTACGAGCAGTACTTC
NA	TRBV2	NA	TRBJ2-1	CASRESKQFF	TGTGCCAGCAGGGAGTCTAAGCAGTTCTTC
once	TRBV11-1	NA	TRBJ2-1	CASSSRRAGYNEQFF	TGTGCCAGCAGCTCCCGGAGGGCAGGCTACAATGAGCAGTTCTTC
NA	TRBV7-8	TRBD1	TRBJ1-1	CASSWGQGNTEAFF	TGTGCCAGCAGCTGGGGACAGGGGAACACTGAAGCTTTCTTT